The 32 T cell receptor beta chains given below trace back to one sample, sequenced in a study of CD8 T cells in ankylosing spondylitis. Whole-study results and caveats: Within ankylosing spondylitis blood, a TCR beta motif made up of under 10 highly homologous variants appeared to be characteristic.

A single record per CDR3 protein comes from TCRdb applying MiXCR to the 5' RACE reads. Of about 840,000 distinct CDR3 sequences in the sample, roughly 12% are singletons; the top ten hold roughly 0.51%. Their cognate antigens are unknown. What was sequenced was blood, either unsorted or a sorted T cell fraction (not recorded which). These receptors were taken from a male donor with ankylosing spondylitis.

This clonotype was seen many times. The chain combines TRBV20-1 with TRBJ2-7, with D unclear. Trimming took off 2 bases at V and 5 bases at J, with 7 bases between the two ends. CDR1 DFQATT and CDR2 SNEGSKA come from the germline V gene (reference sequence). The CDR3 has 11 residues. CDR3: CSARQFNEQYF. The DNA of the CDR3 is TGCAGTGCTAGACAGTTCAACGAGCAGTACTTC.

CDR3 coding DNA: TGCAGCGCAGAGTACAGGGGAGGCACTGAAGCTTTCTTT. It codes for CSAEYRGGTEAFF. The chain has TRBV20-1 and TRBJ1-1, with TRBD1 matching 7 bases. CDR3 length equals 13 residues. CDR1 is DFQATT and CDR2 is SNEGSKA in the germline V gene (reference sequence).

This clonotype was recorded many times. V gene TRBV7-3 combines with J gene TRBJ2-1; D uncertain. The CDR3 is 13 amino acids. CDR1 and CDR2 from the germline V gene are SGHTA and FQGTGA. Trimming removed 5 bases at V and 10 bases at J, with 15 bases between. This CDR3 reads CASSDLGWGEQFF. The CDR3 coding sequence is TGTGCCAGCAGCGATCTGGGTTGGGGAGAGCAGTTCTTC.

The genes are TRBV6-5 and TRBJ1-1, with 10 bases matching TRBD1. With 0 bases clipped from V and 1 base from J, the junction kept 8 bases outside the gene matches. This CDR3 region has 18 residues. CDR1 and CDR2 (germline): MNHEY, SVGAGI. CDR3 bases: TGTGCCAGCAGTTACTCGGTCCCTGGACAGGGGGGGAACACTGAAGCTTTCTTT. Translation gives CASSYSVPGQGGNTEAFF.

This chain uses TRBV11-2 with TRBJ2-7; TRBD2 is a possible D gene (5 bases). From germline, CDR1 is SGHAT and CDR2 FQNNGV. Deletions cut 3 bases from V and 2 bases from J, with 20 bases between. The CDR3 has 17 residues. CDR3 loop: CASSFSLRAAPPYEQYF. CDR3 coding DNA: TGTGCCAGCAGCTTTAGTCTAAGAGCGGCCCCTCCCTACGAGCAGTACTTC.

The J gene is TRBJ2-1, the V gene TRBV5-5; 7 nucleotides match TRBD1. The ends lost 1 base at V and 6 bases at J; junction bases unmatched: 7. CDR1 is SGHKS and CDR2 is YYEKEE in the germline V gene (reference sequence). The CDR3 loop spans 15 amino acids. DNA for the CDR3: TGTGCCAGCAGCTTGATAGGGGGCGGTGTCAATGAGCAGTTCTTC. This codes for CASSLIGGGVNEQFF.

This clonotype was detected a few times. The genes are TRBV5-1 and TRBJ1-1; no definite D call. This CDR3 comprises 12 residues. V gave up 4 bases and J gave up 7 bases, with 11 bases separating them. CDR1 and CDR2 from the germline V gene are SGHRS and YFSETQ. The CDR3 region is CASSLGEGEAFF. The CDR3 nucleotides read TGCGCCAGCAGCCTCGGTGAGGGTGAAGCTTTCTTT.

This clonotype was found a few times. The rearrangement joins TRBV2 to TRBJ1-2, with 7 bases fitting TRBD1. The CDR3 has 16 residues. Per germline, CDR1 SNHLY and CDR2 FYNNEI. Trimming took 2 bases from V and 1 from J; bases not matched to a gene: 7. CDR3 residues: CASSEFGTEFNYGYTF. The CDR3 region has the DNA TGTGCCAGCAGTGAATTCGGGACAGAATTTAACTATGGCTACACCTTC.

The gene calls are TRBV6-5 and TRBJ2-7; either TRBD1 or TRBD2 may supply D (5 bases each). Deletions cut 1 base from V and 2 bases from J, with 9 bases between. The length of the CDR3 is 14 residues. CDR1 and CDR2 (germline): MNHEY, SVGAGI. CDR3 amino acids: CASSYYGAPYEQYF. The CDR3 nucleotides read TGTGCCAGCAGTTACTACGGGGCCCCCTACGAGCAGTACTTC.

This clonotype came up a few times. V and J are TRBV5-1 and TRBJ1-6, with a tentative D call TRBD1 (6 bases). Germline assignment: CDR1 SGHRS and CDR2 YFSETQ. The CDR3 covers 14 residues. Trimming pared 3 bases from V and 16 bases from J, leaving 20 bases between. The CDR3 here is CASSYLEGTSSLHF. The CDR3 nucleotides read TGCGCCAGCAGCTACCTCGAAGGGACATCGTCGCTCCACTTT.

The J gene is TRBJ2-7, the V gene TRBV20-1; D remains unclear. V lost 0 bases, J lost 4 bases, and 10 bases lay in between. From germline, CDR1 is DFQATT and CDR2 SNEGSKA (reference sequence). The CDR3 totals 13 residues. The CDR3 here is CSARDLASYEQYF. CDR3 bases: TGCAGTGCTAGAGATCTCGCCAGTTACGAGCAGTACTTC.

In its sample, this clonotype was seen many times. The chain links TRBV5-1 to TRBJ2-1; D unclear. Trimming removed 5 bases from V and 10 bases from J, with 16 bases in between. Germline V gene data show CDR1 as SGHRS and CDR2 as YFSETQ. This CDR3 contains 13 residues. CDR3 sequence: CASRWGVGEEQFF. The DNA of the CDR3 is TGCGCCAGCAGATGGGGTGTGGGTGAGGAGCAGTTCTTC.

The chain has TRBV18 and TRBJ2-3, with 9 bases that match TRBD2. Trimming cost V 3 bases and J 1 base; bases outside gene matches: 5. From germline, CDR1 is KGHSH and CDR2 LQKENI. This CDR3 is 16 amino acids long. CDR3 coding DNA: TGTGCCAGCTCACCCCTGACTAGCGGACGCACAGATACGCAGTATTTT. Translated: CASSPLTSGRTDTQYF. Looking up the rest from reference TRBV18 and TRBJ2-3 gives the full variable domain: NAGVMQNPRHLVRRRGQEARLRCSPMKGHSHVYWYRQLPEEGLKFMVYLQKENIIDESGMPKERFSAEFPKEGPSILRIQQVVRGDSAAYFCASSPLTSGRTDTQYFGPGTRLTVL.

V and J are TRBV2 and TRBJ2-7; 11 bases map to TRBD1. The CDR3 runs 14 residues. Germline V gene sequence: CDR1 SNHLY, CDR2 FYNNEI. V dropped 7 bases and J dropped 2; count of bases not matched to a gene: 4. CDR3 protein: CASTRDRGAYEQYF. The CDR3 DNA sequence: TGTGCCAGCACCCGGGACAGGGGGGCCTACGAGCAGTACTTC.

The rearrangement uses TRBV11-3 and TRBJ2-5; tentative D call: TRBD1 (5 bases). The V and J ends lost 5 bases and 2 bases respectively, with 21 bases between them. The CDR3 covers 17 residues. Germline CDR1 reads SGHNT; CDR2 reads YENEEA. CDR3 nucleotide sequence: TGTGCCAGCAGCCCCGGCCAGGGCCGACCCTTACAAGAGACCCAGTACTTC. Its protein is CASSPGQGRPLQETQYF.

This sequence joins TRBV5-1 and TRBJ2-2; no definite D call. Germline assignment: CDR1 SGHRS and CDR2 YFSETQ. The CDR3 extends over 15 amino acids. Trimming cost V 6 bases and J 3 bases, with 15 bases left between them. CDR3 region: CASTLFGGDTGELFF. CDR3 nucleotide sequence: TGCGCCAGCACCCTTTTCGGTGGGGACACCGGGGAGCTGTTTTTT.

This clonotype was seen a few times. This sequence joins TRBV5-1 and TRBJ1-1; D is perhaps TRBD1 (6 bases). Deletions cut 2 bases from V and 7 bases from J, with 15 bases between. The CDR3 length is 14 residues. Germline V lookup: CDR1 SGHRS, CDR2 YFSETQ. The CDR3 nucleotides are TGCGCCAGCAGCTTTGGACTACAGGACAGTGAAGCTTTCTTT. Its translation: CASSFGLQDSEAFF. The whole variable domain, filled in from reference TRBV5-1 and TRBJ1-1, reads KAGVTQTPRYLIKTRGQQVTLSCSPISGHRSVSWYQQTPGQGLQFLFEYFSETQRNKGNFPGRFSGRQFSNSRSEMNVSTLELGDSALYLCASSFGLQDSEAFFGQGTRLTVV.

This clonotype was counted only a few times. This chain uses TRBV20-1 with TRBJ2-3, with 11 bases lining up with TRBD2. The germline gives CDR1 DFQATT, CDR2 SNEGSKA (reference sequence). CDR3 length equals 16 residues. V dropped 0 bases and J dropped 6; count of bases not matched to a gene: 8. The CDR3 DNA sequence: TGCAGTGCTAGAGATCCTAGCGGGGGGCCTCAGGATACGCAGTATTTT. This sequence encodes CSARDPSGGPQDTQYF.

The CDR3 spells CASSDITGVGYTF. DNA of the CDR3: TGTGCCAGCAGTGACATTACAGGGGTAGGCTACACCTTC. The chain couples TRBV6-6 to TRBJ1-2, with 7 bases matching TRBD1. The junction had 8 bases not matched to a gene; V was cut back by 5 bases and J by 8 bases. This CDR3 spans 13 amino acids. CDR1 and CDR2 (germline): MNHNY, SVGAGI (reference sequence).

This clonotype was seen a handful of times. V is TRBV2 and J is TRBJ2-2; 7 nucleotides match TRBD1. The ends lost 5 bases at V and 7 bases at J; junction bases unmatched: 10. This CDR3 comprises 15 residues. Germline-derived CDR1 and CDR2 are SNHLY and FYNNEI. This chain's CDR3 is CASSLSPRGSGELFF. CDR3 DNA: TGTGCCAGCAGTTTGTCACCCAGGGGGAGCGGGGAGCTGTTTTTT.

This clonotype was found a few times. The gene calls are TRBV19 and TRBJ2-4; no clear D. The CDR3 runs 14 residues. CDR1 and CDR2 from the germline V gene are LNHDA and SQIVND (reference sequence). V gave up 6 bases and J gave up 0 bases, with 9 bases separating them. CDR3 in DNA: TGTGCCAGTAGACTGACGCCAGCCAAAAACATTCAGTACTTC. Its protein product is CASRLTPAKNIQYF.

The genes are TRBV20-1 and TRBJ1-2, with D hard to call. Trimming pared 7 bases from V and 4 bases from J, leaving 16 bases between. CDR1 DFQATT and CDR2 SNEGSKA come from the germline V gene (reference sequence). The CDR3 is 13 residues long. The CDR3 coding sequence is TGCAGTGTCCAGGACCCTATTACCTATGGCTACACCTTC. The encoded protein is CSVQDPITYGYTF.

This clonotype was detected many times. V usage is TRBV20-1 and J usage is TRBJ1-1; 7 bases fit TRBD1. The CDR3 covers 14 residues. The V segment lost 3 bases and the J segment 5 bases; nucleotides outside the gene matches: 9. CDR1 is DFQATT and CDR2 is SNEGSKA in the germline V gene (reference sequence). CDR3 residues: CSASSRQGATEAFF. CDR3 DNA: TGCAGTGCTAGTTCCCGACAGGGTGCGACTGAAGCTTTCTTT.

This clonotype was observed a handful of times. Its ends do not fully match the called genes, so a read error is possible. The chain recombines TRBV20-1 with TRBJ2-2; D may be TRBD2 (6 bases). Germline CDR1 DFQATT, CDR2 SNEGSKA (reference sequence). The CDR3 spans 15 residues. CDR3 sequence reads: CSAGNAGSYTRELFF. DNA of the CDR3: TGCAGTGCTGGGAACGCGGGATCCTACACCCGGGAGCTGTTTTTT.

This clonotype was seen repeatedly, ten times or more. The chain joins TRBV25-1 to TRBJ2-7; 7 nucleotides line up with TRBD2. J gave up 4 bases and V 2 bases, and 5 bases lay outside the gene matches. CDR3 size: 14 residues. Germline CDR1 is MGHDK and CDR2 is SYGVNS. The CDR3 nucleotides read TGTGCCAGCAGTGAACTAGGCGGGAGTTACGAGCAGTACTTC. It yields the protein CASSELGGSYEQYF.

The V and J genes are TRBV6-1 and TRBJ2-5; D gene ambiguous. Germline CDR1 MNHNS, CDR2 SASEGT. V shed 6 bases and J shed 5 bases, with 16 bases lying between them. The CDR3 has 14 residues. This chain's CDR3 is CASSDIRSGETQYF. DNA of the CDR3: TGTGCCAGCAGCGATATACGGTCCGGGGAGACCCAGTACTTC.

This clonotype was picked up a small number of times. This chain joins TRBV20-1 and TRBJ1-1; D not certain. Germline loops: CDR1 DFQATT, CDR2 SNEGSKA (reference sequence). The V gene lost 6 bases and the J gene lost 3 bases, with 11 bases spanning the gap. The CDR3 loop spans 12 amino acids. The CDR3 here is CSAARGYTEAFF. The CDR3, as DNA: TGCAGTGCCGCGCGGGGTTACACTGAAGCTTTCTTT.

This clonotype came up once. V usage is TRBV15 and J usage is TRBJ1-6; D unclear. V was trimmed by 8 bases and J by 0 bases, leaving 11 bases between them. Germline CDR1 is LNHNV and CDR2 is YYDKDF (reference sequence). This CDR3 region has 15 residues. The CDR3 region is CATGGLSSYNSPLHF. The CDR3 DNA sequence: TGTGCCACCGGCGGGTTAAGCTCCTATAATTCACCCCTCCACTTT.

This clonotype was found a few times. The chain couples TRBV24-1 to TRBJ2-1; D is tentatively TRBD1 or TRBD2 (6 bases each). There are 16 residues in the CDR3. Germline assignment: CDR1 KGHDR and CDR2 SFDVKD. V lost 4 bases to trimming and J lost 7 bases, with 19 bases between them. CDR3 in amino acids: CATSDPFGQGRNEQFF. The DNA for the CDR3 is TGTGCCACCAGTGACCCCTTTGGCCAGGGGAGGAATGAGCAGTTCTTC.

Comments on this clonotype: This sequence may be a read error, since a much larger clone differs from it by one base. This chain links TRBV20-1 with TRBJ1-1, with D maybe TRBD1 (5 bases). The CDR3 extends over 11 amino acids. From germline, CDR1 is DFQATT and CDR2 SNEGSKA (reference sequence). As DNA, the CDR3 is TGCAGTGCTAGAGATCGGGACGAAGATTTCTTT. Residues: CSARDRDEDFF.

The V and J genes are TRBV20-1 and TRBJ1-1, with 10 bases identical to TRBD1. From germline, CDR1 is DFQATT and CDR2 SNEGSKA (reference sequence). CDR3 size: 14 residues. V lost 0 bases and J lost 10; bases outside the gene matches: 8. The CDR3 spells CSARDPGQGEGAFF. CDR3 sequence (DNA): TGCAGTGCTAGAGATCCCGGACAGGGGGAGGGAGCTTTCTTT.

The chain couples TRBV12-2 to TRBJ1-4; no check of the table's D call, TRBD1, against the DNA was made. TRBV12-2 represents a pseudogene. The CDR3 has 16 residues. The CDR3 reads CASRQRGPATNEKLFF. CDR3 bases: TGTGCAAGTCGCCAACGGGGACCTGCAACTAATGAAAAACTGTTTTTT.